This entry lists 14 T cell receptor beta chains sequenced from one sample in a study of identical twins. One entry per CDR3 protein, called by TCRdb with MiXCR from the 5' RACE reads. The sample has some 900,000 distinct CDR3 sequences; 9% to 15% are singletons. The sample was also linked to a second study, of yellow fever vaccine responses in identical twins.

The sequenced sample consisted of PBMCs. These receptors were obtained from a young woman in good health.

The CDR3 DNA sequence: TGTGCCAGCAGACACTCTGGGACAGGGAAAGAGACCCAGTACTTC. It translates to CASRHSGTGKETQYF. The rearrangement joins TRBV12-3 or TRBV12-4 to TRBJ2-5; 9 bases line up with TRBD1. This CDR3 comprises 15 residues. V shed 6 bases, J shed 3 bases, and the junction held 8 bases outside the gene matches.

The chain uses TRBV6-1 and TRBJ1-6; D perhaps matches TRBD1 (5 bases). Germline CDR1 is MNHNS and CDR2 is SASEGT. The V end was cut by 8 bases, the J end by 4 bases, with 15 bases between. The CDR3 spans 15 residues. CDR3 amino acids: CASWGISPYNSPLHF. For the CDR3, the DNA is TGTGCCAGCTGGGGGATTTCACCATATAATTCACCCCTCCACTTT.

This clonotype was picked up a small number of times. The CDR3 reads CASSPKGLAGGPVRDEQFF. DNA for the CDR3: TGTGCCAGTAGTCCCAAGGGACTAGCGGGAGGGCCGGTCAGGGATGAGCAGTTCTTC. The chain has TRBV19 and TRBJ2-1; 16 bases map to TRBD2. Unmatched junction bases numbered 15, after V lost 5 bases and J lost 8 bases. The CDR3 is 19 amino acids. Germline CDR1 and CDR2: LNHDA and SQIVND (reference sequence).

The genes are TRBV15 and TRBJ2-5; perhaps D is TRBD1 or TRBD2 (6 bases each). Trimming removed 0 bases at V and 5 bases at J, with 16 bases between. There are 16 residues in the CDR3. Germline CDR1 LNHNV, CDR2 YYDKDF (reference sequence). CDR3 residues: CATSRDWVTRGETQYF. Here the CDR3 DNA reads TGTGCCACCAGCAGAGATTGGGTGACTAGGGGGGAGACCCAGTACTTC.

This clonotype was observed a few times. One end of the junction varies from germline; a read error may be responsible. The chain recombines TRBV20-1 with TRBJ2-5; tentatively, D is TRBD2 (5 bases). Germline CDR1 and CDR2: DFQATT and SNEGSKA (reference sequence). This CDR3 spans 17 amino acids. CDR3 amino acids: CCARDPEFGNQQETQYF. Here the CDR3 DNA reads TGCTGTGCTAGAGATCCTGAGTTCGGGAACCAACAAGAGACCCAGTACTTC.

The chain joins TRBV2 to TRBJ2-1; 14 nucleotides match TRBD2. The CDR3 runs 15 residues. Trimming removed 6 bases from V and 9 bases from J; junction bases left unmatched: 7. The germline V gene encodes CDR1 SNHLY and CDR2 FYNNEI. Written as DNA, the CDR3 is TGTGCCAGCAGGGAGACTAGCGGGAGGGCCAGTGAGCAGTTCTTC. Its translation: CASRETSGRASEQFF.

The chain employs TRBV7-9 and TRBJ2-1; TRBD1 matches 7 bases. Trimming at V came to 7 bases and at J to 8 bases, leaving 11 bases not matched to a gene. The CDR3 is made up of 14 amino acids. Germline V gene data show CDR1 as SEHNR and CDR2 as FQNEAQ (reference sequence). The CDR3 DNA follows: TGTGCCAGCAAGAGACAGGGCCCCGGCCATGAGCAGTTCTTC. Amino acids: CASKRQGPGHEQFF. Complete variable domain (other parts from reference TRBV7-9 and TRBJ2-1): DTGVSQNPRHKITKRGQNVTFRCDPISEHNRLYWYRQTLGQGPEFLTYFQNEAQLEKSRLLSDRFSAERPKGSFSTLEIQRTEQGDSAMYLCASKRQGPGHEQFFGPGTRLTVL.

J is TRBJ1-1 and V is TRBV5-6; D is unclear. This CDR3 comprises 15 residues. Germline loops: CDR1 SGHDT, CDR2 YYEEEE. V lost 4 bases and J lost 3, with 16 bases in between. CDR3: CASSPLPPRDTEAFF. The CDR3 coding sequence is TGTGCCAGCAGCCCGCTGCCCCCTAGGGACACTGAAGCTTTCTTT. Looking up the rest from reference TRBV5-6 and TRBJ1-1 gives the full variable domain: DAGVTQSPTHLIKTRGQQVTLRCSPKSGHDTVSWYQQALGQGPQFIFQYYEEEERQRGNFPDRFSGHQFPNYSSELNVNALLLGDSALYLCASSPLPPRDTEAFFGQGTRLTVV.

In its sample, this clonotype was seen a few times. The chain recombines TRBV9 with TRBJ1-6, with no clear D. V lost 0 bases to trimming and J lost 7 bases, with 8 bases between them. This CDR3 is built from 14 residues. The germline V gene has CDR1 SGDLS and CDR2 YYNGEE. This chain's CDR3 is CASSVGIGNSPLHF. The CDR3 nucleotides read TGTGCCAGCAGCGTAGGAATTGGGAATTCACCCCTCCACTTT.

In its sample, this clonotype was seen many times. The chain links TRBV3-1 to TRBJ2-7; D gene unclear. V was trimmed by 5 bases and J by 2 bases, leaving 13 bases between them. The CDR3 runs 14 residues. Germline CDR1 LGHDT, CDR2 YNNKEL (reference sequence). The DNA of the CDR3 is TGTGCCAGCAGCTCAACAGAGACCGCCTACGAGCAGTACTTC. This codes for CASSSTETAYEQYF.

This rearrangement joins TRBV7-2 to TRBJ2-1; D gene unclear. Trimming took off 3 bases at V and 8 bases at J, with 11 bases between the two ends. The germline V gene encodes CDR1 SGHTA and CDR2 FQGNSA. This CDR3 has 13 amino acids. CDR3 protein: CASSLSPGDEQFF. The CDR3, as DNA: TGTGCCAGCAGCTTGTCGCCGGGCGATGAGCAGTTCTTC.

Here the CDR3 DNA reads TGTGCCAGCAGCTTTATAGCGGGGGGATCTTCCTACGAGCAGTACGTC. Translated: CASSFIAGGSSYEQYV. J is TRBJ2-7 and V is TRBV5-5; 10 nucleotides match TRBD2. The CDR3 covers 16 residues. Trimming at V came to 2 bases and at J to 1 base, leaving 6 bases not matched to a gene. Germline V gives CDR1 SGHKS, CDR2 YYEKEE (reference sequence).

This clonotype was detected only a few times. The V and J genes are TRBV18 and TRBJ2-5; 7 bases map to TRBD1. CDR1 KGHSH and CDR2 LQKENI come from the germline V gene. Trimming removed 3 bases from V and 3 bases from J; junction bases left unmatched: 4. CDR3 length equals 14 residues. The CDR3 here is CASSPGQQKETQYF. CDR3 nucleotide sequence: TGTGCCAGCTCACCGGGACAGCAAAAAGAGACCCAGTACTTC.

The CDR3 spells CASRPTGSLNEQYF. The DNA for the CDR3 is TGTGCCAGCAGACCAACAGGGAGTTTGAACGAGCAGTACTTC. The V call is TRBV13, the J call TRBJ2-7; a possible D gene is TRBD1 (6 bases). CDR3 length: 14 residues. The germline V and J ends were trimmed by 6 bases and 5 bases, with 17 bases remaining between them. CDR1 and CDR2 (germline): PRHDT, FYEKMQ (reference sequence).